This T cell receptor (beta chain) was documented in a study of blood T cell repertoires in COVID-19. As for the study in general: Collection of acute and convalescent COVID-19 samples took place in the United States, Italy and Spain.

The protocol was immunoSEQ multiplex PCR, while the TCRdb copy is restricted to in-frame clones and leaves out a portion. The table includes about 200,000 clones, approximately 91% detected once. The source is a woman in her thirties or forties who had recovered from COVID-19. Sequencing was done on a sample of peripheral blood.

The CDR3 spells CASSPWGDQPQHF. Here the CDR3 DNA reads TGTGCCAGCAGCCCTTGGGGGGATCAGCCCCAGCATTTT. This chain links TRBV5-8 with TRBJ1-5, with D tentatively TRBD1 (5 bases). The CDR3 has 13 residues. Trimming shortened V by 4 bases and J by 5 bases, and 10 bases separated the two germline ends. The germline gives CDR1 SGHTS, CDR2 YDEGEE. Based on the CDR3 plus reference TRBV5-8 and TRBJ1-5, the full variable domain is EAGVTQSPTHLIKTRGQQATLRCSPISGHTSVYWYQQALGLGLQFLLWYDEGEERNRGNFPPRFSGRQFPNYSSELNVNALELEDSALYLCASSPWGDQPQHFGDGTRLSIL.